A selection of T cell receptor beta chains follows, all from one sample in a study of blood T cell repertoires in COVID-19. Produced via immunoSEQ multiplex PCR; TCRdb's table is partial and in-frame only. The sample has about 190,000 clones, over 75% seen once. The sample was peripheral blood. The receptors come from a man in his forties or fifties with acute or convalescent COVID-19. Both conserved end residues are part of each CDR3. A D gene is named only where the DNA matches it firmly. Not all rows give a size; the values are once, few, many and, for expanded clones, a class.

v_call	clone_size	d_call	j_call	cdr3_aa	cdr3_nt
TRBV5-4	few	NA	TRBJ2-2	CASSSIAGSNTGELFF	TGTGCCAGCAGTTCCATCGCGGGGTCCAACACCGGGGAGCTGTTTTTT
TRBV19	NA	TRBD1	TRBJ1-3	CASGGQGLSLAGNTIYF	TGTGCCAGTGGGGGACAGGGTTTATCGTTGGCTGGAAACACCATATATTTT
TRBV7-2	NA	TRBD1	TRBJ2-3	CASSPGQFTDTQYF	TGTGCCAGCAGCCCGGGACAGTTCACAGATACGCAGTATTTT
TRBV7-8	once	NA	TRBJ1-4	CASSLGQGEKLFF	TGTGCCAGCAGCTTAGGGCAGGGGGAAAAACTGTTTTTT
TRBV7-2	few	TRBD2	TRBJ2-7	CASSPGLAVSYEQYF	TGTGCCAGCAGCCCGGGACTAGCAGTCTCCTACGAGCAGTACTTC
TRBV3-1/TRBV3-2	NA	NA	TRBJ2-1	CASSQVGEQFF	TGTGCCAGCAGCCAGGTCGGTGAGCAGTTCTTC
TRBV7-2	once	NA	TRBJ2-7	CASSLAAGNYEQYF	TGTGCCAGCAGCTTAGCGGCAGGAAACTACGAGCAGTACTTC
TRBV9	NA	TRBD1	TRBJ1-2	CASSVGQEVVYGYTF	TGTGCCAGCAGCGTGGGACAGGAAGTGGTCTATGGCTACACCTTC
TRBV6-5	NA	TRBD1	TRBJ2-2	CASSYGQGGGTGELFF	TGTGCCAGCAGTTACGGACAGGGCGGAGGGACCGGGGAGCTGTTTTTT
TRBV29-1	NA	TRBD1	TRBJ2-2	CSAGQGWNTGELFF	TGCAGCGCTGGACAGGGATGGAACACCGGGGAGCTGTTTTTT
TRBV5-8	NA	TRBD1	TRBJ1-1	CASSLVQGASEAFF	TGTGCCAGCAGCTTGGTCCAGGGGGCTTCTGAAGCTTTCTTT
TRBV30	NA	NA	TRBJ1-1	CAWSDTGNTEAFF	TGTGCCTGGAGCGACACTGGGAACACTGAAGCTTTCTTT
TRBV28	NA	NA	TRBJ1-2	CASSFQDYGYTF	TGTGCCAGCAGTTTTCAGGACTATGGCTACACCTTC
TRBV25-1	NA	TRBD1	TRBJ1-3	CASSEATGGRHTIYF	TGTGCCAGCAGTGAAGCAACAGGGGGCCGGCACACCATATATTTT
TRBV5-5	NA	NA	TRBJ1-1	CASRPDRNTEAFF	TGTGCCAGCAGACCTGACAGGAACACTGAAGCTTTCTTT
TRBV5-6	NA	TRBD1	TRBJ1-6	CASSFRQGANSPLHF	TGTGCCAGCAGCTTCCGCCAGGGGGCCAATTCACCCCTCCACTTT
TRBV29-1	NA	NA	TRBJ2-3	CSVVATDTQYF	TGCAGCGTGGTAGCAACAGATACGCAGTATTTT
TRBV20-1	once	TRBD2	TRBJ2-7	CSASWTSGPYEQYF	TGCAGTGCTAGTTGGACTAGCGGACCATACGAGCAGTACTTC
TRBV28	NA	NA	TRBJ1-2	CASSLGGIYGYTF	TGTGCCAGCAGTTTAGGTGGCATCTATGGCTACACCTTC
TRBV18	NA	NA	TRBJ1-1	CASSPQGPKNTEAFF	TGTGCCAGCTCACCGCAGGGCCCGAAGAACACTGAAGCTTTCTTT
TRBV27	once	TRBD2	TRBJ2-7	CASSFSAGGPYEQYF	TGTGCCAGCAGTTTCTCGGCGGGAGGGCCCTACGAGCAGTACTTC
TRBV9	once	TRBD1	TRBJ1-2	CASSTSTGGDYGYTF	TGTGCCAGCAGCACTTCGACAGGGGGAGACTATGGCTACACCTTC
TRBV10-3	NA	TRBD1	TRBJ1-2	CAISPGQINYGYTF	TGTGCCATCAGTCCGGGACAGATTAACTATGGCTACACCTTC
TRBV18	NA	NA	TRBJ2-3	CASSPRNQGRTDTQYF	TGTGCCAGCTCACCCAGGAATCAGGGGCGCACAGATACGCAGTATTTT
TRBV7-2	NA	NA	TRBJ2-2	CASSSLWSGELFF	TGTGCCAGCAGCAGCTTGTGGTCCGGGGAGCTGTTTTTT
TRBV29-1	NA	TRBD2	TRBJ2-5	CSGMLAGDVTQYF	TGCAGCGGGATGCTAGCGGGAGATGTGACCCAGTACTTC
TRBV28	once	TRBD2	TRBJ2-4	CASSLITAGGSIAKNIQYF	TGTGCCAGCAGTTTAATCACAGCGGGAGGGTCCATCGCCAAAAACATTCAGTACTTC
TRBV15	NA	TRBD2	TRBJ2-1	CATSRDTRDYPFF	TGTGCCACCAGCAGAGATACCCGGGACTATCCGTTCTTC
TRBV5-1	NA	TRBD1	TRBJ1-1	CASSRETGTNTEAFF	TGCGCCAGCAGTCGCGAGACAGGGACGAACACTGAAGCTTTCTTT
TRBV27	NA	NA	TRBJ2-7	CASSLHRSYEQYF	TGTGCCAGCAGTTTACACAGATCCTACGAGCAGTACTTC
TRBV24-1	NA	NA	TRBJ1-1	CATSDPSQGSTEAFF	TGTGCCACCAGTGATCCTTCACAGGGTAGTACTGAAGCTTTCTTT